Presented here are 27 T cell receptor beta chains from one specimen sequenced in a study of blood T cells in healthy people across ages (dated by TCRdb to the mid-2010s). Library preparation used 5' RACE. Sequencing used an Illumina HiSeq 2500. A second PCR of roughly 6 to 11 cycles was run with a J-beta primer mix and a sample-barcoded 5' primer. In-frame beta chains were kept once TCRdb had trimmed the public reads at Q25 with fastp and called clones with MiXCR. Rows merge per CDR3 protein into single entries with the most common DNA and genes. In all, the sample holds hundreds of thousands of distinct CDR3 sequences, and around 21% of those were seen once. The ten most abundant clones make up roughly 3.7% of the sample. The sequencing input was blood. The receptors here all came from a man aged 65 to 79 in good health.

This clonotype was seen repeatedly, ten times or more. The genes are TRBV7-2 and TRBJ2-1, with 8 positions matching TRBD2. CDR3 length: 12 residues. The V and J ends lost 9 bases and 3 bases, in that order; junction bases with no gene match: 1. Germline V gives CDR1 SGHTA, CDR2 FQGNSA. Here the CDR3 DNA reads TGTGCCAGTAGCGGGGTCTACAATGAGCAGTTCTTC. This encodes CASSGVYNEQFF. Complete variable domain (other parts from reference TRBV7-2 and TRBJ2-1): GAGVSQSPSNKVTEKGKDVELRCDPISGHTALYWYRQSLGQGLEFLIYFQGNSAPDKSGLPSDRFSAERTGGSVSTLTIQRTQQEDSAVYLCASSGVYNEQFFGPGTRLTVL.

This chain links TRBV7-2 with TRBJ2-7; D ambiguous. The CDR3 is 13 residues long. Trimming left V 5 bases short and J 7 bases short, with 15 bases between. CDR1 SGHTA and CDR2 FQGNSA come from the germline V gene. DNA for the CDR3: TGTGCCAGCAGCCGGGCCTACACTTTGGAGCAGTACTTC. Its translation is CASSRAYTLEQYF.

This chain uses TRBV10-3 with TRBJ1-2, with D perhaps matching TRBD1 (5 bases). V was cut by 2 bases and J by 2 bases, with 6 bases left in between. The CDR3 length is 13 residues. In germline, CDR1 is ENHRY, CDR2 SYGVKD. The CDR3: CAISEAGNYGYTF. The CDR3 nucleotides are TGTGCCATCAGTGAGGCAGGGAACTATGGCTACACCTTC.

The rearrangement joins TRBV10-3 to TRBJ1-4; tentatively, D is TRBD1 (5 bases). Germline-derived CDR1 and CDR2 are ENHRY and SYGVKD. The CDR3 length is 13 residues. Between the trimmed V and J ends, which lost 0 bases and 15 bases, there was a span of 14 bases. The CDR3 DNA sequence: TGTGCCATCAGTGAGTCAAACCAGGACAAGTTGTTTTTT. This gives the protein CAISESNQDKLFF.

This clonotype was seen a handful of times. This chain connects TRBV7-6 to TRBJ1-2, with 8 bases lining up with TRBD1. This CDR3 region has 16 residues. Trimming cost V 4 bases and J 2 bases; bases outside gene matches: 9. Germline lookup yields CDR1 SGHVS and CDR2 FNYEAQ. CDR3: CASSSGVRGLNYGYTF. The DNA of the CDR3 is TGTGCCAGCAGCTCGGGGGTCAGGGGGCTCAACTATGGCTACACCTTC. Together with reference TRBV7-6 and TRBJ1-2, the CDR3 gives the full variable domain: GAGVSQSPRYKVTKRGQDVALRCDPISGHVSLYWYRQALGQGPEFLTYFNYEAQQDKSGLPNDRFSAERPEGSISTLTIQRTEQRDSAMYRCASSSGVRGLNYGYTFGSGTRLTVV.

This clonotype was observed a few times. This sequence joins TRBV3-1 and TRBJ1-4, with no clear D. From germline, CDR1 is LGHDT and CDR2 YNNKEL (reference sequence). Trimming cost V 5 bases and J 4 bases, with 8 bases left between them. The CDR3 has 13 amino acids. CDR3 nucleotides: TGTGCCAGCAGCAGCACACGTAATGAAAAACTGTTTTTT. Translation gives CASSSTRNEKLFF.

This clonotype was seen only a few times. The CDR3 protein is CASSFNSGLQETQYF. CDR3 nucleotides: TGCGCCAGCAGCTTCAATAGCGGATTGCAAGAGACCCAGTACTTC. This chain links TRBV5-1 with TRBJ2-5; tentative D call: TRBD2 (6 bases). V lost 2 bases to trimming and J lost 2 bases, with 13 bases between them. This CDR3 contains 15 residues. Germline V CDR1 and CDR2: SGHRS, YFSETQ.

The chain is built from TRBV7-2 and TRBJ2-3; TRBD2 matches 10 bases. Germline CDR1 reads SGHTA; CDR2 reads FQGNSA. The ends lost 1 base at V and 4 bases at J; junction bases unmatched: 2. The CDR3 is 15 residues long. The CDR3 loop is CASSLDTSGADTQYF. CDR3 sequence (DNA): TGTGCCAGCAGCTTAGACACTAGCGGGGCAGATACGCAGTATTTT. Full variable domain (outside the CDR3, taken from reference TRBV7-2 and TRBJ2-3): GAGVSQSPSNKVTEKGKDVELRCDPISGHTALYWYRQSLGQGLEFLIYFQGNSAPDKSGLPSDRFSAERTGGSVSTLTIQRTQQEDSAVYLCASSLDTSGADTQYFGPGTRLTVL.

This clonotype was seen ten or more times. The CDR3 sequence: CASDGTGFGETQYF. The CDR3 bases are TGTGCCAGCGACGGGACAGGGTTCGGGGAGACCCAGTACTTC. The V gene is TRBV28, the J gene TRBJ2-5, with 9 bases aligning to TRBD1. The CDR3 covers 14 residues. Germline CDR1 MDHEN, CDR2 SYDVKM. Trimming removed 8 bases from V and 5 bases from J; junction bases left unmatched: 9.

V gene TRBV14 combines with J gene TRBJ1-4; tentatively, D is TRBD1 (5 bases). V lost 4 bases and J lost 8, with 14 bases in between. The CDR3 is 14 residues long. CDR1 is SGHDN and CDR2 is FVKESK in the germline V gene. CDR3 in amino acids: CASSPSPSGEKLFF. DNA for the CDR3: TGTGCCAGCAGCCCCAGTCCTTCAGGGGAAAAACTGTTTTTT. Supplemented by reference TRBV14 and TRBJ1-4, the full variable domain reads EAGVTQFPSHSVIEKGQTVTLRCDPISGHDNLYWYRRVMGKEIKFLLHFVKESKQDESGMPNNRFLAERTGGTYSTLKVQPAELEDSGVYFCASSPSPSGEKLFFGSGTQLSVL.

There are a few counts of this clonotype. V and J are TRBV28 and TRBJ2-5, with D uncertain. Germline V CDR1 and CDR2: MDHEN, SYDVKM. This CDR3 region has 13 residues. The V gene lost 5 bases and the J gene lost 1 base, with 8 bases spanning the gap. The CDR3 region is CASSTAVQETQYF. CDR3 coding DNA: TGTGCCAGCAGTACCGCCGTCCAAGAGACCCAGTACTTC.

This clonotype was observed a handful of times. The rearrangement uses TRBV7-9 and TRBJ2-1; 8 bases are a match to TRBD2. The CDR3 sequence is 15 residues long. The germline CDR1 and CDR2 sequences are SEHNR and FQNEAQ (reference sequence). The trim removed 3 bases at V and 5 bases at J, leaving 6 bases unmatched. The chain's CDR3 is CASSFAAGGDNEQFF. The CDR3 DNA follows: TGTGCCAGCAGCTTCGCTGCGGGAGGAGACAATGAGCAGTTCTTC.

A few counts support this clonotype. The rearrangement links TRBV15 to TRBJ1-2; D gene ambiguous. The CDR3 has 14 residues. V was trimmed by 0 bases and J by 2 bases, leaving 7 bases between them. Per the germline V gene, CDR1 is LNHNV and CDR2 is YYDKDF (reference sequence). DNA for the CDR3: TGTGCCACCAGCAGAGATGTCCCCAACTATGGCTACACCTTC. Translated: CATSRDVPNYGYTF.

This clonotype showed up just once. No conserved phenylalanine or tryptophan ends this CDR3, so it is likely a read error. The J gene is TRBJ1-1, the V gene TRBV10-3; D is uncertain. From germline, CDR1 is ENHRY and CDR2 SYGVKD. The length of the CDR3 is 10 residues. V lost 10 bases to trimming and J lost 0 bases, with 3 bases between them. The CDR3 coding sequence is TGTGCCAGCCTGAACACTGAAGCTTTCTCT. This codes for CASLNTEAFS.

J is TRBJ2-2 and V is TRBV29-1, with D perhaps matching TRBD2 (6 bases). The germline V gene has CDR1 SQVTM and CDR2 ANQGSEA. V lost 6 bases and J 0 bases, leaving 14 bases between the germline ends. The CDR3 is 15 amino acids. CDR3 nucleotide sequence: TGCAGCGTCCTAACACTAGCACCGAACACCGGGGAGCTGTTTTTT. This sequence encodes CSVLTLAPNTGELFF.

The rearrangement links TRBV7-2 to TRBJ1-2, with D hard to call. Per germline, CDR1 SGHTA and CDR2 FQGNSA. The CDR3 runs to 14 residues. V dropped 1 base and J dropped 2 bases, with 8 bases sitting between them. This CDR3 is CASSLGIANYGYTF. CDR3 in DNA: TGTGCCAGCAGCTTAGGGATAGCAAACTATGGCTACACCTTC.

This chain connects TRBV29-1 to TRBJ2-1; possibly TRBD1 for D (6 bases). Looked up from germline, CDR1 is SQVTM and CDR2 is ANQGSEA. CDR3 length: 15 residues. Trimming cost V 6 bases and J 0 bases, with 15 bases left between them. The CDR3 region is CSVAKNRDSYNEQFF. CDR3 sequence (DNA): TGCAGCGTCGCGAAAAACAGGGACTCCTACAATGAGCAGTTCTTC.

This clonotype was recorded a few times. The chain is built from TRBV4-2 and TRBJ1-4; D is ambiguous. Between the trimmed V and J ends, which lost 0 bases and 5 bases, there was a span of 13 bases. The CDR3 covers 16 residues. CDR1 is LGHNA and CDR2 is YNFKEQ in the germline V gene. The CDR3 region has the DNA TGTGCCAGCAGCCAAGATCTAGGACCGAACAATGAAAAACTGTTTTTT. It specifies CASSQDLGPNNEKLFF.

There are a few counts of this clonotype. This CDR3 is CSARLAGISYNEQFF. CDR3 bases: TGCAGTGCTCGATTAGCGGGAATTTCCTACAATGAGCAGTTCTTC. The rearrangement uses TRBV20-1 and TRBJ2-1, with 8 bases fitting TRBD2. Germline assignment: CDR1 DFQATT and CDR2 SNEGSKA (reference sequence). V lost 5 bases and J lost 1; bases outside the gene matches: 7. The CDR3 is made up of 15 amino acids.

J is TRBJ2-7 and V is TRBV20-1, with D tentatively TRBD1 (6 bases). There are 15 residues in the CDR3. Germline-derived CDR1 and CDR2 are DFQATT and SNEGSKA (reference sequence). V gave up 0 bases and J gave up 4 bases, with 16 bases separating them. The CDR3 protein is CSARDRTVYPYEQYF. CDR3 nucleotides: TGCAGTGCTAGAGATAGGACAGTATACCCATACGAGCAGTACTTC.

This clonotype occurred a few times. CDR3 in DNA: TGTGCCAGCAGCAAGACAGGGGGATGGGAGACCCAGTACTTC. Amino acid sequence: CASSKTGGWETQYF. V and J are TRBV27 and TRBJ2-5, with 9 bases lining up with TRBD1. The germline gives CDR1 MNHEY, CDR2 SMNVEV (reference sequence). This CDR3 has 14 residues. After removal of 6 bases from V and 5 bases from J, the junction contained 7 bases not matched to a gene.

This chain joins TRBV4-1 and TRBJ2-5, with D uncertain. The end of the DNA is better explained by TRBJ2-7, so the J call may be wrong. CDR1 and CDR2 from the germline V gene are MGHRA and YSYEKL. This CDR3 has 15 amino acids. CDR3 residues: CASSQDWQSSYEQYF. CDR3 DNA sequence: TGCGCCAGCAGCCAAGATTGGCAGAGCTCCTACGAGCAGTACTTC.

Remarks on this clonotype: Compared with germline, one end of the junction differs, possibly owing to a read error. V and J are TRBV20-1 and TRBJ2-2; D is possibly TRBD2 (5 bases). CDR3 length equals 15 residues. Germline V lookup: CDR1 DFQATT, CDR2 SNEGSKA (reference sequence). This CDR3 is CSARDDGSYTGELFF. In DNA, the CDR3 is TGCAGTGCTAGAGACGATGGATCTTACACCGGGGAGCTATTTTTT.

This chain uses TRBV5-6 with TRBJ2-4, with TRBD2 as a possible D gene (5 bases). The germline gives CDR1 SGHDT, CDR2 YYEEEE. This CDR3 has 16 amino acids. V dropped 0 bases and J dropped 7 bases, with 17 bases sitting between them. The CDR3 loop is CASSLGSTRVGNIQYF. DNA for the CDR3: TGTGCCAGCAGCTTGGGGTCGACGAGGGTAGGGAACATTCAGTACTTC.

As DNA, the CDR3 is TGCAGTGCTTTAACAGGGGGGAACACCGGGGAGCTGTTTTTT. Protein: CSALTGGNTGELFF. V gene TRBV20-1 combines with J gene TRBJ2-2; 8 bases match TRBD1. V lost 5 bases to trimming and J lost 1 base; unmatched junction nucleotides: 3. CDR3 length equals 14 residues. The germline gives CDR1 DFQATT, CDR2 SNEGSKA (reference sequence).

The chain has TRBV20-1 and TRBJ2-5, with D possibly TRBD1 on 5 matching bases. V was cut by 1 base and J by 4 bases, with 10 bases left in between. CDR1 is DFQATT, CDR2 SNEGSKA, per germline (reference sequence). This CDR3 comprises 13 residues. The CDR3 protein is CSARASGRETQYF. CDR3 nucleotide sequence: TGCAGTGCTAGAGCTTCAGGGCGAGAGACCCAGTACTTC.

This clonotype was found a few times. The rearrangement joins TRBV21-1 to TRBJ2-4; TRBD1 is the table's D call, not checked against the DNA. TRBV21-1 is shown as a pseudogene. The length of the CDR3 is 17 residues. CDR3 coding DNA: TGTGCCAGCAGCTACGCCGGGACAGGGAGGACCAAAAACATTCAGTACTTC. Amino acid sequence: CASSYAGTGRTKNIQYF.